The source of this T cell receptor (beta chain) is a study of T cell responses to AZD1222 COVID-19 vaccine. Findings of the study overall: Spike-specific TCRs gained breadth and depth after people received two AZD1222 doses. Repertoire collection took place solely once the T cell response had peaked. The donor group comprised mostly white British people and more females; the analysis possibly underestimated clonal diversity.

The CDR3 is made up of 15 amino acids. J lost 7 bases, V lost 6 bases, and 5 bases had no gene match. Germline CDR1 is SGHTA and CDR2 is FQGTGA. A note on this clone: Its target is unknown.

Pooled together were second doses at about 4 or about 12 weeks. Clones were read by immunoSEQ multiplex PCR, and TCRdb kept only the in-frame ones, dropping some. The sample yields 190,000 or so clones, 80% to 95% seen once. The sequence was collected from an adult who received the AZD1222 COVID-19 vaccine. The rearrangement links TRBV7-3 to TRBJ2-1; 14 bases map to TRBD2. The material was peripheral blood, obtained 28 days after the second AZD1222 dose. CDR3 in DNA: TGTGCCAGCAGTCCCGGGACTAGCGGGGGAAATGAGCAGTTCTTC. Translation gives CASSPGTSGGNEQFF. The full variable domain, rest sourced from reference TRBV7-3 and TRBJ2-1, is GAGVSQTPSNKVTEKGKYVELRCDPISGHTALYWYRQSLGQGPEFLIYFQGTGAADDSGLPNDRFFAVRPEGSVSTLKIQRTERGDSAVYLCASSPGTSGGNEQFFGPGTRLTVL.